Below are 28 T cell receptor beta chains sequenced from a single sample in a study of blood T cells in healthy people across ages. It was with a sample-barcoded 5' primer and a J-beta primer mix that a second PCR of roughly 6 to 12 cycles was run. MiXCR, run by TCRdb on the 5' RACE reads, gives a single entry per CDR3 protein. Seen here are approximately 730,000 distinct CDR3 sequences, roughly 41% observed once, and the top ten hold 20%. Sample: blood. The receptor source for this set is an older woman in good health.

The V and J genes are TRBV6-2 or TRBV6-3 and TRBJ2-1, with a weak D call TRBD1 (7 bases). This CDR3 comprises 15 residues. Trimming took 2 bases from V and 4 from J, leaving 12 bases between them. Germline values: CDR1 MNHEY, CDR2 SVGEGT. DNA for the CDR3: TGTGCCAGCAGTTACCAGGCAGGGGGGTACAATGAGCAGTTCTTC. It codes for CASSYQAGGYNEQFF.

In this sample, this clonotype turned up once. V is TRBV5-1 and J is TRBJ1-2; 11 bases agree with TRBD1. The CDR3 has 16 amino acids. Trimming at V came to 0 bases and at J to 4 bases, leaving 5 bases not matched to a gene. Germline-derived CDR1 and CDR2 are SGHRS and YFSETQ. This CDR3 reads CASSLAGQGASYGYTF. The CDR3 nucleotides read TGCGCCAGCAGCTTGGCCGGACAGGGGGCGAGCTATGGCTACACCTTC.

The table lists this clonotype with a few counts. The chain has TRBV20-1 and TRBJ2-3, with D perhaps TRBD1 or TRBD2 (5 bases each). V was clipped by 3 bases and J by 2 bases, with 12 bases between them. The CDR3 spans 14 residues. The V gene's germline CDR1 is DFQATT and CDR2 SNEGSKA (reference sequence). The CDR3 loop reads CSASRGVDTDTQYF. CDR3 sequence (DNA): TGCAGTGCTAGCAGAGGGGTTGACACAGATACGCAGTATTTT.

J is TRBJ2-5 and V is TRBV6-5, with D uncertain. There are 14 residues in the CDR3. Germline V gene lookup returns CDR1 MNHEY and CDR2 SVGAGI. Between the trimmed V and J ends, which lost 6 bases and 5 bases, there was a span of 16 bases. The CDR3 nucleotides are TGTGCCAGCAGCATATACGGTGGGCGGGAGACCCAGTACTTC. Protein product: CASSIYGGRETQYF.

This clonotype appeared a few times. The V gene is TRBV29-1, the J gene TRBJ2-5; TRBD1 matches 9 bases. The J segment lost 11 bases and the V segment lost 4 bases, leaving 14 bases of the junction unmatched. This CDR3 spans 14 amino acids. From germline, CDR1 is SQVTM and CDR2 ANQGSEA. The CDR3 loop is CSVGTGGVYNEQYF. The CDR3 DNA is TGCAGCGTTGGTACAGGGGGCGTATACAATGAGCAGTACTTC. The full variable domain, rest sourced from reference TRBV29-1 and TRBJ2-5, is SAVISQKPSRDICQRGTSLTIQCQVDSQVTMMFWYRQQPGQSLTLIATANQGSEATYESGFVIDKFPISRPNLTFSTLTVSNMSPEDSSIYLCSVGTGGVYNEQYFGPGTRLLVL.

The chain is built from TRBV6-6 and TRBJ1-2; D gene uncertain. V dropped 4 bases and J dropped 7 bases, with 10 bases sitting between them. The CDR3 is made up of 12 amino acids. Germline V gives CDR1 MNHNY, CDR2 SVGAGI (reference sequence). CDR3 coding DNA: TGTGCCAGCAGTTTGCGGAGCTCTGGCTACACCTTC. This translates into CASSLRSSGYTF.

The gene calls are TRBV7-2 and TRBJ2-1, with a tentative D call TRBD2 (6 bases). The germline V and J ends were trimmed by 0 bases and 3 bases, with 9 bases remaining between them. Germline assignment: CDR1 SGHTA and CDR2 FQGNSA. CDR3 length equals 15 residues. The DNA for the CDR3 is TGTGCCAGCAGCTTAGCTGCGGGATACTACAATGAGCAGTTCTTC. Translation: CASSLAAGYYNEQFF.

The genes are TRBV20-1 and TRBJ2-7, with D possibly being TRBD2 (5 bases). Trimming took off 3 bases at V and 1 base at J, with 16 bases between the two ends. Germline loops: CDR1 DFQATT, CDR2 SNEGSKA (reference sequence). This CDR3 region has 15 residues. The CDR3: CSASPSGSFSYEQYF. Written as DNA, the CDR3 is TGCAGTGCTAGTCCAAGCGGATCATTTTCCTACGAGCAGTACTTC.

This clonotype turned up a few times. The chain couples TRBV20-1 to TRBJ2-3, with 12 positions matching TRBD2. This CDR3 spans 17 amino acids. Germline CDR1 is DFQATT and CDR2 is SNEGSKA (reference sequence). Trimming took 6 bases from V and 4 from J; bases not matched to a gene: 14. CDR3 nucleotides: TGCAGTGCAGACTCCCCCCTAGCGGGAGGGCCGGCAGATACGCAGTATTTT. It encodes CSADSPLAGGPADTQYF.

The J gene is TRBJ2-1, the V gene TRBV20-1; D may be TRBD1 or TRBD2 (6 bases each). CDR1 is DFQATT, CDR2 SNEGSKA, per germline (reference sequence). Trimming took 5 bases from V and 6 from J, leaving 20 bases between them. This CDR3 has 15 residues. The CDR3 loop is CSAGAGAGGSNEQFF. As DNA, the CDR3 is TGCAGTGCTGGCGCAGGGGCAGGAGGGTCCAATGAGCAGTTCTTC.

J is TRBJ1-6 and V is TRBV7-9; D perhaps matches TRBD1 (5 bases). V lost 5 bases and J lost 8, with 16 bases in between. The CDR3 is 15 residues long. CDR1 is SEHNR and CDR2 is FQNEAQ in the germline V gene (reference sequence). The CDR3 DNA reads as TGTGCCAGCAGCATCGGGGCCTTAGGCGATTCACCCCTCCACTTT. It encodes CASSIGALGDSPLHF.

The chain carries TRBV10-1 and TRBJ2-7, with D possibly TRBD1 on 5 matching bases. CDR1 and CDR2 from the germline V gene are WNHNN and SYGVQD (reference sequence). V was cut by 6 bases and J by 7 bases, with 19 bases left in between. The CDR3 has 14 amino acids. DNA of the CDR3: TGCGCCAGCAGCGACAGTTCCCCTACGGGTGAGCAGTACTTC. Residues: CASSDSSPTGEQYF.

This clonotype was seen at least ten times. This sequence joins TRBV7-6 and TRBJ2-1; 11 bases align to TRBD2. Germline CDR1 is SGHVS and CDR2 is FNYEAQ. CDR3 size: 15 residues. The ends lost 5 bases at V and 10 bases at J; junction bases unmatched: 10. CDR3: CASSPRPGTSGEQFF. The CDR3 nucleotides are TGTGCCAGCAGCCCCCGCCCCGGGACTAGCGGAGAGCAGTTCTTC.

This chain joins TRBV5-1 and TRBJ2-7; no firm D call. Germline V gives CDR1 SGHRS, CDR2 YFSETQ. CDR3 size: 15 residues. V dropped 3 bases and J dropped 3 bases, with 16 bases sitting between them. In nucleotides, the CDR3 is TGCGCCAGCAGCTGGGTTTCGGGTACTTTCTACGAGCAGTACTTC. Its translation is CASSWVSGTFYEQYF.

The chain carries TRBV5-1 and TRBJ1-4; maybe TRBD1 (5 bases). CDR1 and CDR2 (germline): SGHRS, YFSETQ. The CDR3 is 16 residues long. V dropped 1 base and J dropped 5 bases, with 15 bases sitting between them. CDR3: CASSLRSRGNNEKLFF. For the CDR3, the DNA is TGCGCCAGCAGCTTGAGGTCCCGGGGGAACAATGAAAAACTGTTTTTT.

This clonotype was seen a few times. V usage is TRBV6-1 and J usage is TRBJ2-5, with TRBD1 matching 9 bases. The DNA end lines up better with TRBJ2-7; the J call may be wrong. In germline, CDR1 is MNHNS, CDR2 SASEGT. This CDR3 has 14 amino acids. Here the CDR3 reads CASSHPGQGYEQYF. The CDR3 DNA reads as TGTGCCAGCAGCCATCCGGGACAGGGCTACGAGCAGTACTTC.

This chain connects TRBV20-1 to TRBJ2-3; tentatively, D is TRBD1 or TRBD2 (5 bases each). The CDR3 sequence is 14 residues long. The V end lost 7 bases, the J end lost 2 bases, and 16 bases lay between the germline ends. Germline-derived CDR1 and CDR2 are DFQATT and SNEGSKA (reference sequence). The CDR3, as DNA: TGCAGTGGAGCCGGGACCGCACTCACAGATACGCAGTATTTT. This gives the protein CSGAGTALTDTQYF.

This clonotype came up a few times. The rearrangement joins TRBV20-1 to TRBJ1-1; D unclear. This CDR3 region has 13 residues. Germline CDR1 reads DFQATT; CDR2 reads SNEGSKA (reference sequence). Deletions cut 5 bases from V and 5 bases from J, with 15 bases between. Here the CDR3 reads CSARREVGTEAFF. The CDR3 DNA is TGCAGTGCTCGGAGGGAGGTCGGGACTGAAGCTTTCTTT.

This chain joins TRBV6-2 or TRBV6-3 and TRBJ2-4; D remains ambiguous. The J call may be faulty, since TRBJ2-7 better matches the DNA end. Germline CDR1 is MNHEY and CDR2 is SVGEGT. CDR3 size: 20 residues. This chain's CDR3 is CASSYSDRVGAGTKAYEQYF. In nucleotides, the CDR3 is TGTGCCAGCAGTTACTCAGATCGGGTTGGAGCCGGAACAAAGGCCTACGAGCAGTACTTC.

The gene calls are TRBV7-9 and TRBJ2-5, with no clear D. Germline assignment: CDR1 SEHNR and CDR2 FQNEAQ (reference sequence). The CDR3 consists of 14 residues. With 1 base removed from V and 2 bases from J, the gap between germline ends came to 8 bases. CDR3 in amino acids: CASSLDRPQETQYF. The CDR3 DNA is TGTGCCAGCAGCTTAGATAGGCCTCAAGAGACCCAGTACTTC.

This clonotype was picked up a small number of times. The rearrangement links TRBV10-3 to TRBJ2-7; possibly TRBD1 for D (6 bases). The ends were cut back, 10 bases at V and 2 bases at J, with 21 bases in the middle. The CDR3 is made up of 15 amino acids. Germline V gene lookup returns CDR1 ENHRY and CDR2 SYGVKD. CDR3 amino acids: CATAQIVGGTYEQYF. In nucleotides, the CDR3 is TGTGCCACGGCCCAAATAGTAGGGGGAACCTACGAGCAGTACTTC.

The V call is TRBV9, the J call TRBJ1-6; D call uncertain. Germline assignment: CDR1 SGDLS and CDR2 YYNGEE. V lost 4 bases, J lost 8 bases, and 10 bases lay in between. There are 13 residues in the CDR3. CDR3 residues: CASSLSPHSPLHF. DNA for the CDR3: TGTGCCAGCAGCTTAAGTCCGCATTCACCCCTCCACTTT.

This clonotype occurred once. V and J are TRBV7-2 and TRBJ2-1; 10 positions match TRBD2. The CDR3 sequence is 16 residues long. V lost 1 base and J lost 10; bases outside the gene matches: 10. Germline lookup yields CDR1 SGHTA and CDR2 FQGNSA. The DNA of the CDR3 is TGTGCCAGCAGCTTAGAGGCGGCTAGCGGGAGTAGGGAGCAGTTCTTC. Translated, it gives CASSLEAASGSREQFF.

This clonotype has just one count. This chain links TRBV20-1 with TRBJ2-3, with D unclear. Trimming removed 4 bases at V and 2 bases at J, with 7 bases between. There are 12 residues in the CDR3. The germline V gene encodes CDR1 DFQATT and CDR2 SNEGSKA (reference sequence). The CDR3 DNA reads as TGCAGTGCTAACGACAACACAGATACGCAGTATTTT. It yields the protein CSANDNTDTQYF.

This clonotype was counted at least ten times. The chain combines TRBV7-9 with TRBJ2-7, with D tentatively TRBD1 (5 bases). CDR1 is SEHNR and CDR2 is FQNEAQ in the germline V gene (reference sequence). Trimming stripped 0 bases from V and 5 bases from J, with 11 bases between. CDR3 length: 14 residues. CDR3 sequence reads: CASSLAQGRDEQYF. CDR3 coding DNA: TGTGCCAGCAGCTTAGCGCAGGGTCGGGACGAGCAGTACTTC.

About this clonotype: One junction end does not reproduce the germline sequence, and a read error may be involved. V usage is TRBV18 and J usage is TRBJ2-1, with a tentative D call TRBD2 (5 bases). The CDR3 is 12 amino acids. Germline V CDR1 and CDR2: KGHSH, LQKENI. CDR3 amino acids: CASSPTGNERFF. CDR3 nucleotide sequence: TGTGCCAGCTCACCAACGGGGAATGAGCGGTTCTTC. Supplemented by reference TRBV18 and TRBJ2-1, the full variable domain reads NAGVMQNPRHLVRRRGQEARLRCSPMKGHSHVYWYRQLPEEGLKFMVYLQKENIIDESGMPKERFSAEFPKEGPSILRIQQVVRGDSAAYFCASSPTGNERFFGPGTRLTVL.

DNA of the CDR3: TGTGCCAGCAGACATCAGACAGATATGAAGGCTTTCTTT. Residues: CASRHQTDMKAFF. This rearrangement joins TRBV12-3 or TRBV12-4 to TRBJ1-1, with D possibly matching TRBD1 (5 bases). The CDR3 covers 13 residues. Between the trimmed V and J ends, which lost 6 bases and 11 bases, there was a span of 19 bases.

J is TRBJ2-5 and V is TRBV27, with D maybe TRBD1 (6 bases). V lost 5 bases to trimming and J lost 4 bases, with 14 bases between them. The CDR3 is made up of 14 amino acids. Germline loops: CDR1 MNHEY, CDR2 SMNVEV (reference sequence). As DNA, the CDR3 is TGTGCCAGCAGTCTCAGGACAGTGGGAGAGACCCAGTACTTC. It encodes CASSLRTVGETQYF.